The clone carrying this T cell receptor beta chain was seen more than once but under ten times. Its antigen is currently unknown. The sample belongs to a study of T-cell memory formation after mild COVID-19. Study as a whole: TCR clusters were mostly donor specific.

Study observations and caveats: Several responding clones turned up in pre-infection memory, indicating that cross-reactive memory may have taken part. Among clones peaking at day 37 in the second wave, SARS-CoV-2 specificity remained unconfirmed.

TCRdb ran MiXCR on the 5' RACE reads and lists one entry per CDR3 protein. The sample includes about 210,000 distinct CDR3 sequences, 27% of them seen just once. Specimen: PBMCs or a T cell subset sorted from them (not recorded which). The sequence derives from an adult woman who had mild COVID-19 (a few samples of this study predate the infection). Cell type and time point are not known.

The CDR3 sequence: CSVGYKNTEAFF. DNA of the CDR3: TGCAGCGTGGGGTACAAGAACACTGAAGCTTTCTTT. The chain recombines TRBV29-1 with TRBJ1-1; no clear D gene. In germline, CDR1 is SQVTM, CDR2 ANQGSEA. This CDR3 region has 12 residues. V gave up 6 bases and J gave up 1 base, with 9 bases separating them.